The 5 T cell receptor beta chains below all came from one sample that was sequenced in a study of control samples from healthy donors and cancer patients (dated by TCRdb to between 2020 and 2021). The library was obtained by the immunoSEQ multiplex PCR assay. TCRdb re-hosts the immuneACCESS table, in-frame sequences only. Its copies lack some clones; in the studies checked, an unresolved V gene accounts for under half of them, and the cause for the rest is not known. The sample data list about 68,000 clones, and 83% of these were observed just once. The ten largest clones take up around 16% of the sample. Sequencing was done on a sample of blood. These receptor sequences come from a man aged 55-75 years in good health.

CDR3 in amino acids: CASSQGRPSSGNTIYF. As DNA, the CDR3 is TGTGCCAGCAGCCAGGGGAGGCCAAGCTCTGGAAACACCATATATTTT. The chain links TRBV3-1 (or the pseudogene TRBV3-2) to TRBJ1-3; D unresolved. V was pared by 3 bases and J by 0 bases, with 12 bases between. The CDR3 runs 16 residues. Germline lookup yields CDR1 LGHDT and CDR2 YNNKEL (reference sequence).

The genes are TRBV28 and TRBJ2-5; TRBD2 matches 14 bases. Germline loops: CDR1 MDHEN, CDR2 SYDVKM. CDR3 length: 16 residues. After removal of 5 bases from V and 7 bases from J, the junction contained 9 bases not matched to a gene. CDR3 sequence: CASSLETGLAGGTQYF. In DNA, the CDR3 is TGTGCCAGCAGTCTAGAAACCGGACTAGCGGGAGGGACCCAGTACTTC.

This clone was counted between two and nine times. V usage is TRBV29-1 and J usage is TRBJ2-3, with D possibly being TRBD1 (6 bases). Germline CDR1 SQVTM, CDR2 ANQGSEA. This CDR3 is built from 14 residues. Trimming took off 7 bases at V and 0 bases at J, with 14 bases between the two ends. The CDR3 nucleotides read TGCAGCGGTAAACTAGGGGGTAGCACAGATACGCAGTATTTT. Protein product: CSGKLGGSTDTQYF.

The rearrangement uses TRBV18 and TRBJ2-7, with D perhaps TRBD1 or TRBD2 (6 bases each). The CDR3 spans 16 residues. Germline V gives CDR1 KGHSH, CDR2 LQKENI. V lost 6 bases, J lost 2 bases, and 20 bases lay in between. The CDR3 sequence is CASSPRGRQNPYEQYF. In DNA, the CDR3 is TGTGCCAGCTCTCCCCGGGGGCGGCAGAACCCCTACGAGCAGTACTTC.

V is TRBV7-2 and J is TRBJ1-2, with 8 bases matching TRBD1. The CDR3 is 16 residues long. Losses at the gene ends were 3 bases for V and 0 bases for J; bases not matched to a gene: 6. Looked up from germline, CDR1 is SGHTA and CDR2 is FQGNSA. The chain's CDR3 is CASSFSGTGSNYGYTF. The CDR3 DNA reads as TGTGCCAGCAGCTTTTCCGGGACAGGTTCTAACTATGGCTACACCTTC. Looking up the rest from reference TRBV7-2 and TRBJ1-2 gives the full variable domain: GAGVSQSPSNKVTEKGKDVELRCDPISGHTALYWYRQSLGQGLEFLIYFQGNSAPDKSGLPSDRFSAERTGGSVSTLTIQRTQQEDSAVYLCASSFSGTGSNYGYTFGSGTRLTVV.